This T cell receptor (beta chain) was documented in a study of CD8 T cells in ankylosing spondylitis (dated by TCRdb to the late 2010s). General notes on the study: The study set out to find disease-linked TCR variants by profiling T cell receptor beta repertoires in ankylosing spondylitis patients and healthy donors. The full study cohort comprised 20 to 25 ankylosing spondylitis patients and some 110 healthy donors. Peripheral blood samples were taken, and synovial fluid was additionally collected from ankylosing spondylitis patients.

Reads for this sample came from an Illumina HiSeq 2500. Quantitative 5'-RACE with molecular barcodes was the method used to prepare the TCR beta libraries. The original pipeline was this. A new computational method, built on a probabilistic model of VDJ rearrangement, was used to identify disease-linked TCR variants. TCRdb trimmed public reads at Q25 via fastp, called clones via MiXCR and kept in-frame beta chains. Each CDR3 protein gets just one entry, which takes the most common genes and DNA from the rows behind it. The V and J calls, along with clone size, are taken from TCRdb and not from the paper's own processing. The sample table holds about 460,000 distinct CDR3 sequences, of which over 4% were seen once. Clones ranked in the top ten supply 3.5% of the sample. Study-level results and caveats: The disease-linked clones were reported to be significantly enriched in matched synovial fluid samples from ankylosing spondylitis patients. Some of the motif variants had been reported before in the synovial fluid and blood of reactive arthritis patients, a finding that suggests common disease-initiation mechanisms. In peripheral blood, the disease-linked clones were found at relatively low frequencies and had a CD8+ phenotype. A TCR beta motif made up of several highly homologous amino acid variants appeared to be characteristic of blood from ankylosing spondylitis patients.

This clonotype was detected many times. Its antigen target is currently unknown. No much larger clone is present one base from it, and per-base qualities are unavailable. This sequence was found in a male donor with ankylosing spondylitis. Sequencing used blood, either unsorted or a sorted T cell fraction (not recorded which).

At the DNA level, the sequence is TGTGCCAGCAGCGTAGGAGGGGGGCACGACGGGGAGCTGTTTTTT. It translates as CASSVGGGHDGELFF. This receptor chain uses TRBV9 and TRBJ2-2, with the D segment possibly TRBD1 or TRBD2, each aligning over 6 bases. CDR1 and CDR2 are drawn from the germline V gene: SGDLS, YYNGEE. The CDR3 has 15 amino acids, counting the end cysteine and phenylalanine. Here the CDR3 DNA is all that survives: 45 bases in frame from base 1. V gives up 0 bases and J gives up 7 bases, and the segment between their germline ends measures 13 bases.